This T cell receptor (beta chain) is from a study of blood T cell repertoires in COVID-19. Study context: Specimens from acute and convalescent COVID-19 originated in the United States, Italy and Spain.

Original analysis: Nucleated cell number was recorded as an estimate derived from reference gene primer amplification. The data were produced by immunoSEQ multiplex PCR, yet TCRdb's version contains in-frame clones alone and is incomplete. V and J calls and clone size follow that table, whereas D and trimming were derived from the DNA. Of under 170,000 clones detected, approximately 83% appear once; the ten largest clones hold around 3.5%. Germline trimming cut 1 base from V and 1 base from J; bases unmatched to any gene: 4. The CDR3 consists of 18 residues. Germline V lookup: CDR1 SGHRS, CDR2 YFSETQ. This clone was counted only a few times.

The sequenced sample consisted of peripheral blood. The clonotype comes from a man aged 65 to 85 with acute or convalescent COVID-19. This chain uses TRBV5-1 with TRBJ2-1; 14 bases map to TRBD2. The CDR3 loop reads CASSLFGTSGSSYNEQFF. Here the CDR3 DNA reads TGCGCCAGCAGCTTGTTCGGGACTAGCGGGAGTTCCTACAATGAGCAGTTCTTC.